This T cell receptor beta chain was captured by sequencing in a study of T cell responses to AZD1222 COVID-19 vaccine. Study outcomes and limitations: Variant regions that are unmutated are reportedly the target of nearly half of spike-specific TCRs. Sampling that yielded the repertoires occurred only after the peak T cell response. Vaccination with two AZD1222 doses was followed by a rise in Spike-specific TCR breadth and depth. Baseline serology detected seropositivity in only five to seven AZD1222 recipients.

The CDR3 runs to 16 residues. The ends were cut back, 1 base at V and 0 bases at J, with 10 bases in the middle. CDR1 and CDR2 from the germline V gene are SGHRS and YFSETQ. Only in-frame clones appear in the TCRdb table, and some are missing; sequencing was by immunoSEQ multiplex PCR. The sample shows roughly 150,000 clones, 92% of them seen only once. Turning to this clone: Its antigen is as yet unknown.

The chain links TRBV5-1 to TRBJ2-2, with a weak D call TRBD2 (6 bases). The clonotype was recovered from an adult who received the AZD1222 COVID-19 vaccine. The material sequenced was peripheral blood, taken 28 days after the second AZD1222 dose. This CDR3 is CASSLTAGPNTGELFF. In DNA form, the CDR3 reads TGCGCCAGCAGCTTGACCGCGGGGCCGAACACCGGGGAGCTGTTTTTT. Drawing the rest from reference TRBV5-1 and TRBJ2-2, the complete variable domain is KAGVTQTPRYLIKTRGQQVTLSCSPISGHRSVSWYQQTPGQGLQFLFEYFSETQRNKGNFPGRFSGRQFSNSRSEMNVSTLELGDSALYLCASSLTAGPNTGELFFGEGSRLTVL.